This T cell receptor (beta chain) derives from a study of OX40 agonist ivuxolimab in advanced cancers. Assay used: immunoSEQ multiplex PCR; TCRdb lists only in-frame clones, some missing. This sample has roughly 66,000 clones; around four fifths occur once, and the top ten carry about 0.42%. Comments on this clone: The antigen remains unidentified.

Autoimmune disease history or systemic immunosuppression excluded patients. V was shortened by 1 base and J by 5 bases, with 15 bases between the two germline ends. The CDR3 is 15 residues long. CDR1 and CDR2 from the germline V gene are SGHRS and YFSETQ. Study-wide findings and caveats: CD8+ T cells (on average) carried more expanded clones than CD4+ T cells. Partial responders dosed at 0.1-3.0 mg/kg displayed clonal expansion ranking among the lowest. The investigators did not determine what antigen specificity the expanded peripheral T cells had.

The rearrangement links TRBV5-1 to TRBJ1-1; tentative D call: TRBD1 (6 bases). The source material was CD4+ or CD8+ T cells sorted from blood, sampled in a trial of the OX40 agonist ivuxolimab. This sequence was found in an adult with an advanced solid tumor such as melanoma, head and neck, liver or kidney cancer. The CDR3 here is CASSLQLGGLTEAFF. As DNA, the CDR3 is TGCGCCAGCAGCTTGCAATTAGGGGGGTTGACTGAAGCTTTCTTT.